The clone carrying this T cell receptor (beta chain) was observed at least ten times. Antigen: not known. The data were obtained in a study of regulatory T cells in long-lasting Graves disease. Points from the study as a whole: Limited sample numbers may have lowered accuracy.

The authors built TCR beta libraries using iRepertoire HTBI primers and Arm-PCR of CDR3 regions. MiXCR, run by TCRdb on the multiplex PCR reads, gives a single entry per CDR3 protein. The table lists roughly 530,000 distinct CDR3 sequences, roughly 16% of them singletons. Time point noted: newly diagnosed GD, antithyroid drugs for less than 3 months. With RNA extracted from PBMCs as input, the TCR library was made. This sample also belongs to another study, concerning T cells in Graves' hyperthyroidism and ophthalmopathy. This second report adds: Each diagnosis drew on symptoms, thyroxine, TRAb, thyroid ultrasound and orbital computed tomography findings.

This TCR derives from a woman aged 35-60 years with Graves disease. The sample here was peripheral blood mononuclear cells (PBMCs), taken at new diagnosis, from a patient treated with antithyroid drugs.

CDR3: CASAPGASREQFF. The CDR3, as DNA: TGTGCCAGCGCCCCGGGGGCTAGTCGCGAGCAGTTCTTC. V usage is TRBV12-3 or TRBV12-4 and J usage is TRBJ2-1, with D possibly being TRBD1 or TRBD2 (6 bases each). V lost 8 bases, J lost 10 bases, and 18 bases lay in between. The CDR3 extends over 13 amino acids.